The 3 T cell receptor beta chains presented below share a single source sample, sequenced in a study of shared clonotypes between healthy human individuals. This table comes from immunoSEQ multiplex PCR, and its TCRdb copy is limited to in-frame clones, with some not included. The sample lists 2 million to 2.5 million clones, under 95% occurring once. The sample taken for sequencing was naive CD4+ T cells from PBMCs. Documented subset: CD45RA+ positively selected. The receptors here all came from a young man in good health. Some clones in this sample may be carry-over from other donors' samples.

The rearrangement uses TRBV5-1 and TRBJ2-3; perhaps TRBD2 as D (5 bases). The CDR3 has 14 residues. Germline values: CDR1 SGHRS, CDR2 YFSETQ. V lost 4 bases to trimming and J lost 0 bases, with 9 bases between them. The CDR3 is CASSGEWSTDTQYF. The CDR3 nucleotides are TGCGCCAGCAGCGGGGAGTGGAGCACAGATACGCAGTATTTT.

V and J are TRBV11-1 and TRBJ2-2, with D possibly TRBD1 on 5 matching bases. The germline gives CDR1 SGHAT, CDR2 FQDESV (reference sequence). This CDR3 comprises 16 residues. V lost 3 bases and J 8 bases, leaving 19 bases between the germline ends. CDR3 nucleotides: TGTGCCAGCAGCTTTACCCGGACACCCCGCCGTGGGGAGCTGTTTTTT. Its translation: CASSFTRTPRRGELFF.

The CDR3 sequence is CASSLTSGRGNEQFF. CDR3 bases: TGTGCCAGCAGCTTAACTAGCGGGAGGGGCAATGAGCAGTTCTTC. The chain couples TRBV7-9 to TRBJ2-1, with 13 bases identical to TRBD2. Looked up from germline, CDR1 is SEHNR and CDR2 is FQNEAQ (reference sequence). The CDR3 has 15 amino acids. J gave up 6 bases and V 2 bases, and 1 base lay outside the gene matches.